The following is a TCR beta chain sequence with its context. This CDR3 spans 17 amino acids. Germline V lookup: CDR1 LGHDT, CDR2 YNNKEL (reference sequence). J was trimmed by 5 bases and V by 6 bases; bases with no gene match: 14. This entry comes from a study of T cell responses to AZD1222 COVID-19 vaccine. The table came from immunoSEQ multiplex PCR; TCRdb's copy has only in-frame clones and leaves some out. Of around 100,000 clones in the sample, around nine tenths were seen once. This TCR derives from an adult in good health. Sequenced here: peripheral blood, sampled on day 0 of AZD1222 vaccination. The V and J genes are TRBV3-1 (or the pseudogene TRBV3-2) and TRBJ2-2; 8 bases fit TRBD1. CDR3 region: CASRPVTGAGGTGELFF. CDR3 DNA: TGTGCCAGCAGACCTGTGACAGGGGCAGGGGGAACCGGGGAGCTGTTTTTT.